This T cell receptor (beta chain) was captured by sequencing in a study of identical twins. This CDR3 has 14 residues. Per germline, CDR1 DFQATT and CDR2 SNEGSKA (reference sequence). V was cut by 3 bases and J by 3 bases, with 11 bases left in between. From the 5' RACE reads, TCRdb called clonotypes with MiXCR, one entry per CDR3 protein. The sample lists some 760,000 distinct CDR3 sequences; around a sixth were seen once. These data were also reused for a study on T cells expressing NK-cell markers.

What was sequenced was PBMCs. The origin of this receptor is a woman in her late teens or twenties in good health. The chain couples TRBV20-1 to TRBJ1-4; maybe TRBD1 (6 bases). The CDR3 DNA is TGCAGTGCTAGTCCACAGGGACCTAATGAAAAACTGTTTTTT. This codes for CSASPQGPNEKLFF.